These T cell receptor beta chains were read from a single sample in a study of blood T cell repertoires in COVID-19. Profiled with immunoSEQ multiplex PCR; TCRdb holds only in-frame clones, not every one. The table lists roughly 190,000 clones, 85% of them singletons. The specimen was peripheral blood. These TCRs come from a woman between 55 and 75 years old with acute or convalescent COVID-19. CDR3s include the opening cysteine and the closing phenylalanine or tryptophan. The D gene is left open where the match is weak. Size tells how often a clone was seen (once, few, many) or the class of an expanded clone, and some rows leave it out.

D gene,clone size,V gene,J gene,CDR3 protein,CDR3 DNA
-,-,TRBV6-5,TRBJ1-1,CASSYGGGNTEAFF,TGTGCCAGCAGTTACGGGGGGGGGAACACTGAAGCTTTCTTT
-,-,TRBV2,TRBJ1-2,CASSSDSPYGYTF,TGTGCCAGCAGTAGTGACAGCCCCTATGGCTACACCTTC
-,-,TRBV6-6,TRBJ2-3,CAAALALIDTQYF,TGTGCCGCTGCCCTAGCGCTCATAGATACGCAGTATTTT
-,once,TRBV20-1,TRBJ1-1,CSAPQGREAFF,TGCAGTGCTCCACAGGGTCGAGAAGCTTTCTTT
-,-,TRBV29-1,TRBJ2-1,CSVARRLGNEQFF,TGCAGCGTTGCCAGAAGACTAGGAAATGAGCAGTTCTTC
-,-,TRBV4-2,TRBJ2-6,CASSQLVGANVLTF,TGTGCCAGCAGCCAGCTAGTCGGGGCCAACGTCCTGACTTTC
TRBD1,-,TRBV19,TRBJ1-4,CASSMTGVDEKLFF,TGTGCCAGTAGTATGACAGGGGTTGATGAAAAACTGTTTTTT
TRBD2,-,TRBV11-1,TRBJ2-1,CASSPGLAGGYEQFF,TGTGCCAGCAGCCCGGGACTAGCGGGAGGCTATGAGCAGTTCTTC
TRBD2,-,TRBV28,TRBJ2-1,CASNPAGGFYNEQFF,TGTGCCAGCAACCCGGCGGGGGGCTTTTACAATGAGCAGTTCTTC
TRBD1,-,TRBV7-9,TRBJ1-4,CASKEQGGLGEKLFF,TGTGCCAGCAAAGAACAGGGGGGCCTTGGCGAAAAACTGTTTTTT
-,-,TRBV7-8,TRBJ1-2,CASSSTVYGYTF,TGTGCCAGCAGCTCTACTGTCTATGGCTACACCTTC
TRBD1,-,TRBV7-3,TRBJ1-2,CASSAGGRGNYGYTF,TGTGCCAGCAGCGCCGGGGGCAGGGGGAACTATGGCTACACCTTC
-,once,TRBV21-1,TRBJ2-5,CASSKCCGATRETQYF,TGTGCCAGCAGCAAATGTTGCGGGGCGACAAGGGAGACCCAGTACTTC
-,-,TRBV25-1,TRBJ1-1,CASSEGGGLNTEAFF,TGTGCCAGCAGTGAAGGCGGGGGGTTGAACACTGAAGCTTTCTTT
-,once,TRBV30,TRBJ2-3,CAWTRQASRTDTQYF,TGTGCCTGGACCAGACAGGCCTCCCGCACAGATACGCAGTATTTT
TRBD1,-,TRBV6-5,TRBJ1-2,CASRTGALYGYTF,TGTGCCAGCCGGACAGGGGCCCTCTATGGCTACACCTTC
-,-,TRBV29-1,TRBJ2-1,CSVTRRLAYNEQFF,TGCAGCGTTACTCGTCGGCTAGCCTACAATGAGCAGTTCTTC
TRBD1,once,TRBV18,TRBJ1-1,CASSETGRNTEAFF,TGTGCCAGCTCTGAGACAGGGAGGAACACTGAAGCTTTCTTT
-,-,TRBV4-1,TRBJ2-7,CASSQGTSTYEQYF,TGCGCCAGCAGCCAGGGCACTAGTACCTACGAGCAGTACTTC
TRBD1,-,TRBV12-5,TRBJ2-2,CASGGRQGANTGELFF,TGTGCTAGTGGTGGCCGACAGGGTGCGAACACCGGGGAGCTGTTTTTT
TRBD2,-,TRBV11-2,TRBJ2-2,CASRGASGTNTGELFF,TGTGCCAGCAGGGGGGCTAGCGGGACTAACACCGGGGAGCTGTTTTTT
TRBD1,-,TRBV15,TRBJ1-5,CATSGRDRRNQPQHF,TGTGCCACCAGCGGCCGGGACAGGAGAAATCAGCCCCAGCATTTT
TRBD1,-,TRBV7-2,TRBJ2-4,CASSLDRGDHLAKNIQYF,TGTGCCAGCAGCTTAGACAGGGGCGACCATCTGGCCAAAAACATTCAGTACTTC
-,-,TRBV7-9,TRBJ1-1,CASSPTGITEAFF,TGTGCCAGCAGCCCAACAGGGATCACTGAAGCTTTCTTT
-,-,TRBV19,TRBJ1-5,CASSIRSPFNQPQHF,TGTGCCAGTAGTATAAGGAGCCCCTTCAATCAGCCCCAGCATTTT
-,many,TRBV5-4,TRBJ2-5,CASSFQAEETQYF,TGTGCCAGCAGCTTTCAGGCAGAAGAGACCCAGTACTTC
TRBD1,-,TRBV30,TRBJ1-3,CAWSVPGGKGNTIYF,TGTGCCTGGAGTGTACCAGGGGGTAAGGGAAACACCATATATTTT
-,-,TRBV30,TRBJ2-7,CAWSQANSYEQYF,TGTGCCTGGAGTCAAGCCAACTCCTACGAGCAGTACTTC
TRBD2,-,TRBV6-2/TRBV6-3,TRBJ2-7,CASSYSMGREWVYEQYF,TGTGCCAGCAGTTACTCGATGGGGAGGGAATGGGTCTACGAGCAGTACTTC
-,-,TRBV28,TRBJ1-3,CASSFQAAGNTIYF,TGTGCCAGCAGCTTTCAGGCAGCCGGAAACACCATATATTTT
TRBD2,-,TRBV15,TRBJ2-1,CATSSRTSRGYEQFF,TGTGCCACCAGCTCGAGGACTAGTCGGGGGTATGAGCAGTTCTTC
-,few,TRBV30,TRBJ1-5,CAWSVGGTQPQHF,TGTGCCTGGAGTGTAGGGGGTACTCAGCCCCAGCATTTT
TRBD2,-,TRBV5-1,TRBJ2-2,CASSFLAGGPTGELFF,TGCGCCAGCAGCTTTTTAGCGGGAGGGCCTACCGGGGAGCTGTTTTTT
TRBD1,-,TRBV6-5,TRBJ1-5,CASSSQGAQNNQPQHF,TGTGCCAGCAGTTCCCAGGGGGCACAGAACAATCAGCCCCAGCATTTT
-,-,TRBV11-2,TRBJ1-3,CASSPRPSGNTIYF,TGTGCCAGCAGCCCGAGGCCCTCTGGAAACACCATATATTTT
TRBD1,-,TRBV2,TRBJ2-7,CASRGGTGVGEQYF,TGTGCCAGCAGGGGCGGGACAGGGGTGGGCGAGCAGTACTTC
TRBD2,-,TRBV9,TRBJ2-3,CASSVTAGGTDTQYF,TGTGCCAGCAGCGTAACGGCGGGAGGCACAGATACGCAGTATTTT
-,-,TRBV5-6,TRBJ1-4,CASSLGQGLEKLFF,TGTGCCAGCAGCTTGGGGCAGGGGCTGGAAAAACTGTTTTTT
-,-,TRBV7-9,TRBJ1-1,CASSLAPEGRRAEAFF,TGTGCCAGCAGCTTAGCCCCCGAGGGCCGGAGGGCTGAAGCTTTCTTT
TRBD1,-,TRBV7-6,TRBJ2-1,CASSHGAGQGSYNEQFF,TGTGCCAGCAGCCACGGGGCGGGACAGGGCTCCTACAATGAGCAGTTCTTC
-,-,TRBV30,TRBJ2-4,CAWCPRDFNFPENIQYF,TGTGCCTGGTGTCCCCGGGACTTCAACTTTCCGGAAAACATTCAGTACTTC
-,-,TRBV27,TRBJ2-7,CASSLVARAPHEQYF,TGTGCCAGCAGTTTAGTTGCCAGGGCCCCACACGAGCAGTACTTC
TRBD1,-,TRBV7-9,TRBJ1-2,CASSLGRTGAEGYTF,TGTGCCAGCAGCTTAGGGAGGACAGGGGCGGAGGGCTACACCTTC
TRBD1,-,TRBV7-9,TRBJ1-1,CAGGTGQTEAFF,TGTGCCGGAGGGACAGGGCAGACTGAAGCTTTCTTT
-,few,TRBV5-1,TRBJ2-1,CASSSRDSGVVKLFF,TGCGCCAGCAGCTCCCGGGATTCCGGCGTCGTTAAATTGTTCTTC
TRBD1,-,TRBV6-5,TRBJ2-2,CASRKGTGGTGELFF,TGTGCCAGCAGAAAAGGGACAGGAGGGACCGGGGAGCTGTTTTTT
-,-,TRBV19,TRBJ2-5,CASSEGGAYQETQYF,TGTGCCAGTAGCGAGGGGGGGGCGTACCAAGAGACCCAGTACTTC
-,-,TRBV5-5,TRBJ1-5,CASSLSGGRPQHF,TGTGCCAGCAGCCTAAGCGGGGGAAGGCCCCAGCATTTT
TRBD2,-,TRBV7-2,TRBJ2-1,CASSLVGGSSYNEQFF,TGTGCCAGCAGCTTAGTCGGCGGGAGCTCCTACAATGAGCAGTTCTTC
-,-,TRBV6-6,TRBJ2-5,CAINEEGEETQYF,TGTGCCATCAATGAGGAAGGAGAAGAGACCCAGTACTTC
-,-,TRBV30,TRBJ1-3,CAWSRSRGAGNTIYF,TGTGCCTGGAGTCGTTCCCGGGGGGCTGGAAACACCATATATTTT
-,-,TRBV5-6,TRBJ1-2,CASSLERGTGYTF,TGTGCCAGCAGCTTGGAGAGGGGGACTGGCTACACCTTC
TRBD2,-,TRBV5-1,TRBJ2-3,CASSLLSSGLAGSDTQYF,TGCGCCAGCAGCTTGCTCAGTTCAGGACTAGCGGGTTCAGATACGCAGTATTTT
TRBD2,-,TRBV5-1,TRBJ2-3,CASRPSSGRAGTDTQYF,TGCGCCAGCAGGCCTTCGAGTGGGAGGGCCGGCACAGATACGCAGTATTTT
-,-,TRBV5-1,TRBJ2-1,CASSSLADPYNEQFF,TGCGCCAGCAGCTCTTTAGCGGACCCCTACAATGAGCAGTTCTTC